This T cell receptor (beta chain) was retrieved from a study of regulatory T cells. Comments on this clone: The antigen is unknown.

At testing, patients were 2 to 39 years old, with reduced naive and increased memory T-cell proportions. The primer mix had 52 TRBV and 13 TRBJ primers. The table came from immunoSEQ multiplex PCR; TCRdb's copy has only in-frame clones and leaves some out. Of about 35,000 clones listed, about nine tenths were seen once; the top ten hold under 2.5%. V shed 3 bases and J shed 3 bases, with 11 bases lying between them. Germline V gene data show CDR1 as MRHNA and CDR2 as SNTAGT. CDR3 length: 14 residues. Study findings and constraints: Hydrophobic residues at CDR3 positions 6 and 7 were enriched in conventional CD4+ T cells of CD3G-deficient patients.

The chain has TRBV6-4 and TRBJ1-2; possibly TRBD1 for D (6 bases). The sequenced sample was conventional CD4+ T cells sorted from blood. This clonotype was sampled from a person aged 18 to 35 with CD3G deficiency. CDR3 bases: TGTGCCAGCAGTGAAAGTACAGGGCACTATGGCTACACCTTC. Translation: CASSESTGHYGYTF.